Shown below are 7 T cell receptor beta chains from a single sample sequenced in a study of identical twins. MiXCR, run by TCRdb on the 5' RACE reads, gives a single entry per CDR3 protein. The sample carries 420,000 or so distinct CDR3 sequences, under 20% recorded once. Material for sequencing was naive T cells sorted from blood. The source is a man aged 50-60 years in good health.

This chain uses TRBV12-3 or TRBV12-4 with TRBJ1-2; D remains unclear. CDR3 length: 14 amino acids. V dropped 3 bases and J dropped 0 bases, with 8 bases sitting between them. CDR3: CASSFIPSNYGYTF. The CDR3 DNA is TGTGCCAGCAGTTTTATTCCATCTAACTATGGCTACACCTTC.

In nucleotides, the CDR3 is TGTGCCAGCAGCCCTCGGGGACTAGCGAACAATGAGCAGTTCTTC. Translated: CASSPRGLANNEQFF. This chain joins TRBV9 and TRBJ2-1, with 10 positions matching TRBD2. The V gene's germline CDR1 is SGDLS and CDR2 YYNGEE. The J segment lost 5 bases and the V segment lost 4 bases, leaving 6 bases of the junction unmatched. The CDR3 consists of 15 residues.

The chain employs TRBV4-2 and TRBJ2-3; 10 nucleotides line up with TRBD1. The CDR3 has 16 amino acids. V trimming: 1 base; J trimming: 3 bases; junction bases outside the gene matches: 4. From germline, CDR1 is LGHNA and CDR2 YNFKEQ. CDR3 sequence: CASSQVRDRGTDTQYF. The CDR3, as DNA: TGTGCCAGCAGCCAAGTGCGGGACAGGGGTACAGATACGCAGTATTTT.

This clonotype was detected only a few times. The chain has TRBV5-1 and TRBJ2-1; weak D call: TRBD1 (6 bases). CDR3 length: 15 amino acids. Germline values: CDR1 SGHRS, CDR2 YFSETQ. The V end lost 6 bases, the J end lost 5 bases, and 18 bases lay between the germline ends. CDR3 DNA sequence: TGCGCCAGCAAGGTTCGACAGGCACCCGACAATGAGCAGTTCTTC. Translated, it gives CASKVRQAPDNEQFF.

V usage is TRBV9 and J usage is TRBJ1-1; 11 bases are a match to TRBD1. Per the germline V gene, CDR1 is SGDLS and CDR2 is YYNGEE. This CDR3 is built from 18 residues. V gave up 4 bases and J gave up 0 bases; unmatched junction bases: 11. The DNA of the CDR3 is TGTGCCAGCAGCCCCGCGGACAGGGGGCCGGAGTTGAACACTGAAGCTTTCTTT. This encodes CASSPADRGPELNTEAFF. The full variable domain, in which reference TRBV9 and TRBJ1-1 provide the parts outside the CDR3, is DSGVTQTPKHLITATGQRVTLRCSPRSGDLSVYWYQQSLDQGLQFLIQYYNGEERAKGNILERFSAQQFPDLHSELNLSSLELGDSALYFCASSPADRGPELNTEAFFGQGTRLTVV.

This clonotype was seen many times. J is TRBJ1-1 and V is TRBV12-3 or TRBV12-4; D not certain. Trimming stripped 3 bases from V and 11 bases from J, with 19 bases between. This CDR3 has 14 residues. The CDR3 here is CASSLGYRAETAFF. The CDR3 DNA reads TGTGCCAGCAGTTTGGGTTATAGGGCAGAGACGGCTTTCTTT.

This clonotype was recorded only once. This chain connects TRBV29-1 to TRBJ2-1, with D perhaps TRBD1 (6 bases). V lost 3 bases, J lost 5 bases, and 11 bases lay in between. Germline V gene lookup returns CDR1 SQVTM and CDR2 ANQGSEA. The CDR3 is made up of 13 amino acids. The CDR3 nucleotides read TGCAGCGTTGACAGGGGCTTAAACAATGAGCAGTTCTTC. Translating gives CSVDRGLNNEQFF.